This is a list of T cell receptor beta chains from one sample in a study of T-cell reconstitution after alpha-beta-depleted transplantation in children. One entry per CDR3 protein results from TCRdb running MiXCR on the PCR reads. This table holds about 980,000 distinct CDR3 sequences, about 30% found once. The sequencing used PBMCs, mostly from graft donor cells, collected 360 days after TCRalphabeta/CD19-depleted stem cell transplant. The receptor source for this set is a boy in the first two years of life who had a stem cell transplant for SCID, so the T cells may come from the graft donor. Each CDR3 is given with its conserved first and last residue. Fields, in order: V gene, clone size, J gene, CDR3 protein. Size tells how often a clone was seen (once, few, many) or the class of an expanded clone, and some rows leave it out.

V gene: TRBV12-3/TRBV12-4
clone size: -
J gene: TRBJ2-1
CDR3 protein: CASSPRTNPYNNEQFF

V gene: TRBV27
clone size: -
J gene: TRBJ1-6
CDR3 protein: CASTLSGGRNSPLHF

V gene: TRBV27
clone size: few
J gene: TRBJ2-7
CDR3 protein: CASSLWGQGSGEQYF

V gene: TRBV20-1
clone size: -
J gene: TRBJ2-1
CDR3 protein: CSAKRQGLHNEQFF

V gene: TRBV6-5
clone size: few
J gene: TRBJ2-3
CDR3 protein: CASSYPSGDTDTQYF

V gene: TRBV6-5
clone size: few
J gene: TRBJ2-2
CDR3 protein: CASSSYMNTGELFF

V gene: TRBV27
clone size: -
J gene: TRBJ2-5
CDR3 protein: CASSLAASYQETQYF

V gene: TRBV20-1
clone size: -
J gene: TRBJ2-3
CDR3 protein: CSAREFPSGGYDTQYF

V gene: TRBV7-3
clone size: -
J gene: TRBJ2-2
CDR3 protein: CASSLGRRPGELFF

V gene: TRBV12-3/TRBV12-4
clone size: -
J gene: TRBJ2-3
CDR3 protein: CASSPARGLSTDTQYF

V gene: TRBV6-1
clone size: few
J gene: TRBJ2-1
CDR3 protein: CASRLLVGDGREQFF

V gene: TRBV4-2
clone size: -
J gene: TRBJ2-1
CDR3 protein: CASSQDNGNEQFF

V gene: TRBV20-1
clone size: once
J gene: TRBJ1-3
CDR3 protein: CSASSPGSSGNTIYF

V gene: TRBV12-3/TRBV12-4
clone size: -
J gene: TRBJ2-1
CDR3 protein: CASRRTGEGNEQFF

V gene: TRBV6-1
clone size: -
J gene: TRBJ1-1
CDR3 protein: CASSPRTSHGDTEAFF

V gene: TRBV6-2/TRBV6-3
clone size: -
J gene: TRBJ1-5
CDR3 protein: CASSKTRRGHQPQHF

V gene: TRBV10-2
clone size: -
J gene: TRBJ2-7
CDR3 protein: CASSDYPGTDEQYF

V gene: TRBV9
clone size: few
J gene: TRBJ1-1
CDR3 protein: CASSPFGGLSNTEAFF

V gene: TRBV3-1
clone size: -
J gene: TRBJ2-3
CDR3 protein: CASSQDYGGAADTQYF

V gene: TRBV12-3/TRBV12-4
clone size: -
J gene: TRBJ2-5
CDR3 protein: CASSQQGAFQETQYF

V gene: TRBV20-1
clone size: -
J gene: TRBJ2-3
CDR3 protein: CSAPAGGTSTDTQYF

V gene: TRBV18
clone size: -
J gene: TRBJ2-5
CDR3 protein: CASSPQGMVGETQYF

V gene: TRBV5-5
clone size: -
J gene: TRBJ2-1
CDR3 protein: CASSLVGLARLYEQFF

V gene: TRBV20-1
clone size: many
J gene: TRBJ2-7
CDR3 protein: CSASGPTYEQYF

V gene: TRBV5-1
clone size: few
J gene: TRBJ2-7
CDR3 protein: CASSPRLTGSGEQYF

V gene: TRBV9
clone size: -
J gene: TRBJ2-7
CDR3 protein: CASSVGDTYEQYF

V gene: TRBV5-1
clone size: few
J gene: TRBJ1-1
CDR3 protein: CASSSQGRGSEAFF

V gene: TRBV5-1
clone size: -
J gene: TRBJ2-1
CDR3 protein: CASSFLLAGGNNEQFF

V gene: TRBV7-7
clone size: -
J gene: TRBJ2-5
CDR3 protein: CASSLIREAGTLQETQYF

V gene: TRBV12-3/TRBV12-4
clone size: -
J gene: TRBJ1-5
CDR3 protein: CASSYIMDREGNQPQHF

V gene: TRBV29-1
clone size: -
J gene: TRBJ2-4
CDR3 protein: CSVDDAKNIQYF

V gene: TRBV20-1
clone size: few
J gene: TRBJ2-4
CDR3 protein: CSARPTGPNIQYF

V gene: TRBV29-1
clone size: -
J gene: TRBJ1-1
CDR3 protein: CSVGGDTYTEAFF

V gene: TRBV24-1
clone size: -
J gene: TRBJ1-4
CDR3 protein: CATSEPGPTNEKLFF

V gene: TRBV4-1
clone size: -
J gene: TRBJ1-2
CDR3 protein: CASSQAGGYTF

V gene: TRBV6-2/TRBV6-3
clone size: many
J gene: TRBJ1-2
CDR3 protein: CASSPPSRGSGYTF

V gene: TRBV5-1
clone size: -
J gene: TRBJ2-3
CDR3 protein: CASSLGPRGSSTDTQYF

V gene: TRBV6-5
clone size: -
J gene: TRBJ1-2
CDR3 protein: CASSYLSGGALFYGYTF

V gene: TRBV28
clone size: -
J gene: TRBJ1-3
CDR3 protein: CATSTRATSSGNTIYF

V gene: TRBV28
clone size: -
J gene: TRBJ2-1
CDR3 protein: CASSTERGGSYNEQFF

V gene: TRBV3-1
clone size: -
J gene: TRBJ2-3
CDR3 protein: CASSHRGETRDTQYF

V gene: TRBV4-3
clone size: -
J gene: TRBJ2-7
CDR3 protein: CASSQDRVPSSYEQYF

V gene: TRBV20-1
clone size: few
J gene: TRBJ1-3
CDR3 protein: CSASLGVLRGGIGNTIYF

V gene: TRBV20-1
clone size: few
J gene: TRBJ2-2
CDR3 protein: CSADRGRDTGELFF

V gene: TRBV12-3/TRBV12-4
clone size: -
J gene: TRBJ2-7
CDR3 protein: CASSPDGVAYEQYF

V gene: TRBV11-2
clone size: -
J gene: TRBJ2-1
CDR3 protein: CASSLAGTGPAAEQFF

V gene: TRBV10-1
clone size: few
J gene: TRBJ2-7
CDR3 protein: CASSEGISSWQYF

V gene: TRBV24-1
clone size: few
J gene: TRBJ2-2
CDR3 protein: CATSARATGELFF

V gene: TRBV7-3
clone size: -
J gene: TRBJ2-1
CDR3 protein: CASSLIRGGGNNEQFF

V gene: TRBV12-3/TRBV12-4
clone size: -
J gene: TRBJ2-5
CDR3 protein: CASSGTGGMETQYF

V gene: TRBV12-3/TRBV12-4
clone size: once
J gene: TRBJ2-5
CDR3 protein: CASSKSTMGETQYF

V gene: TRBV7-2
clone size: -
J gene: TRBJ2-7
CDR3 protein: CASSLTSDNYEQYF

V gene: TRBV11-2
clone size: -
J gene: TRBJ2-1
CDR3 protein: CASSLSLSGTGGKNEQFF

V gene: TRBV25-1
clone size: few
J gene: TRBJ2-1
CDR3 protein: CASSDRQGNPYNEQFF

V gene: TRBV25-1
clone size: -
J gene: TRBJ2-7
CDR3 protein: CASSEGDKLSYEQYF

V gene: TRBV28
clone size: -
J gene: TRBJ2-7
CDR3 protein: CASRHRGISYEQYF

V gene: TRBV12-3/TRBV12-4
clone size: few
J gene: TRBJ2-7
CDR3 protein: CASQGRGLEQYF